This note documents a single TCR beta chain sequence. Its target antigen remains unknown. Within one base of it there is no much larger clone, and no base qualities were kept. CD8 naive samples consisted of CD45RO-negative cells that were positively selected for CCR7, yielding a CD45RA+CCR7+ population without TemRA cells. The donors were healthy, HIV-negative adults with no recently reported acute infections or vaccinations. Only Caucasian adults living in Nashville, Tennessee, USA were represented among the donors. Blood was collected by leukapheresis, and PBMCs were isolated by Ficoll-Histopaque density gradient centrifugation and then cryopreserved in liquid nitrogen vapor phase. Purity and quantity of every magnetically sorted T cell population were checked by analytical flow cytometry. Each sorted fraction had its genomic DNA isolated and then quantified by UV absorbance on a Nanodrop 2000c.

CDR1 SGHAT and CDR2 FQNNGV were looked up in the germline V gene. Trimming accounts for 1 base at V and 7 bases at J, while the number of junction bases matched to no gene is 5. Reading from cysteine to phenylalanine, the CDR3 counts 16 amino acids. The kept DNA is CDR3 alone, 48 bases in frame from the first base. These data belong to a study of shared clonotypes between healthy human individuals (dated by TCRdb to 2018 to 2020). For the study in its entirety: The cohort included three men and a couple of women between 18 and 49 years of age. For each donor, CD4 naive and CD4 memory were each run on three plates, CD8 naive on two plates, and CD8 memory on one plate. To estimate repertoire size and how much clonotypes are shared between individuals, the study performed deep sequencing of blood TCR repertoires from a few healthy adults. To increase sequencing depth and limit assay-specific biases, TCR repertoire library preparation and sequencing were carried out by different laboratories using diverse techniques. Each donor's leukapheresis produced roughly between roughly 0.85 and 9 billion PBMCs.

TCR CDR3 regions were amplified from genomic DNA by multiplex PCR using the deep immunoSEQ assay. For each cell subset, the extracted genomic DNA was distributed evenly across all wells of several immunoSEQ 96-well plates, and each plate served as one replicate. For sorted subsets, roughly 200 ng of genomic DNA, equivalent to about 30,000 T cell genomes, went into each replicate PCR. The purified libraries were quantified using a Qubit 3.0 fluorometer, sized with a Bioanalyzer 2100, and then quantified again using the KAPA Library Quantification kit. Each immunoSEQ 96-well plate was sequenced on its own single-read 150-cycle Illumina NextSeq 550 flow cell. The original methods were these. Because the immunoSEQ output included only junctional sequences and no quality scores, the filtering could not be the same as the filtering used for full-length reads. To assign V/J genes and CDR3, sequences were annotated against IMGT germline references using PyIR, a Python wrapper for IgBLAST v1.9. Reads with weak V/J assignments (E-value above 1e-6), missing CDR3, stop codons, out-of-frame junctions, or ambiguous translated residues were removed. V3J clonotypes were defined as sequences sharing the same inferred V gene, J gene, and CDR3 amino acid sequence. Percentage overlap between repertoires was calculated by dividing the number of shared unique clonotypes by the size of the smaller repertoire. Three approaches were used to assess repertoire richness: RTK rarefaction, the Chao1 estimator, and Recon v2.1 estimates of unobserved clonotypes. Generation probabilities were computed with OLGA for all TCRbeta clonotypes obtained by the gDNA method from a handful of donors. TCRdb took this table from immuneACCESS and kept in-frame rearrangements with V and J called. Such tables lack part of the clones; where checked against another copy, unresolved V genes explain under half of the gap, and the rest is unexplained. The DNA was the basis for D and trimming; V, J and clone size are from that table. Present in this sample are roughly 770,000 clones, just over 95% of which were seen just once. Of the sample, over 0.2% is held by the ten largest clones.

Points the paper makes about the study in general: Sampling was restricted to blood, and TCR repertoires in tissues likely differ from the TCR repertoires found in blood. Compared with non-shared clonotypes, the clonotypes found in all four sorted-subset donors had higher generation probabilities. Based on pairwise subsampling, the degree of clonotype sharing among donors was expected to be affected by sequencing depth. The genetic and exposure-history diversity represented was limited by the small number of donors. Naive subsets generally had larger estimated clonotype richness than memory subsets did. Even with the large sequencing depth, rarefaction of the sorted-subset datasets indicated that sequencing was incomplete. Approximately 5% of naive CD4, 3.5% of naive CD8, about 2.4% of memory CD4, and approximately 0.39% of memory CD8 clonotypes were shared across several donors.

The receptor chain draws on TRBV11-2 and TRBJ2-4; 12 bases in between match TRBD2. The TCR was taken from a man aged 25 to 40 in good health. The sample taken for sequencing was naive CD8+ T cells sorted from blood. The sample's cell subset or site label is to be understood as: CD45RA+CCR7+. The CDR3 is CASSLGTSGIWNIQYF. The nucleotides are TGTGCCAGCAGCTTAGGGACTAGCGGGATATGGAACATTCAGTACTTC.